This T cell receptor beta chain was sequenced during a study of beta chain features in type 1 diabetes. The entirety of the isolated RNA underwent reverse transcription, so expressed TCRB transcripts were sequenced. Clones were read by immunoSEQ multiplex PCR, and TCRdb kept only the in-frame ones, dropping some. Among around 240,000 clones listed, 9.6% were seen once. This clone was picked up a small number of times. Trimming shortened V by 2 bases and J by 1 base, and 8 bases separated the two germline ends. The CDR3 contains 14 residues. Looked up from germline, CDR1 is SGDLS and CDR2 is YYNGEE. The sample comprised naive CD4+ T cells from blood. The chain is built from TRBV9 and TRBJ2-3, with D hard to call. This TCR was sampled from a woman between 18 and 30 years old in good health. The CDR3 DNA reads TGTGCCAGCAGCGTTCTAAGCCGCACAGATACGCAGTATTTT. Protein: CASSVLSRTDTQYF.